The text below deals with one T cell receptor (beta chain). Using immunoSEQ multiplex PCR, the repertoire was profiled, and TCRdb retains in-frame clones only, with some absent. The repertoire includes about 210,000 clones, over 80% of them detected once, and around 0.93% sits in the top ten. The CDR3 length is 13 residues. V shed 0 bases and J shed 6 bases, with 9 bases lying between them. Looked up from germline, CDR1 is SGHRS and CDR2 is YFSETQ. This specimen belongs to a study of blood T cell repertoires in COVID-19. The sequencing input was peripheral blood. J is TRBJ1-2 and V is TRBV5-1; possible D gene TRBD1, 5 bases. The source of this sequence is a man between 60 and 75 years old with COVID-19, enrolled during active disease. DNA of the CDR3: TGCGCCAGCAGCTTGGGGGGCGTGGATGGCTACACCTTC. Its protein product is CASSLGGVDGYTF.